This T cell receptor beta chain derives from a study of cytomegalovirus exposure and HLA in healthy donors. Overall study: The same platform as the approximately 700 first-cohort repertoires was used for the 120 validation repertoires, a later analysis reported.

Regarding this clone: Its antigen is undetermined.

Clones were read by immunoSEQ multiplex PCR, and TCRdb kept only the in-frame ones, dropping some. Among 150,000 to 200,000 clones listed, 75% to 90% were seen once. A roughly 120-subject validation cohort, separate from the approximately 690-subject first cohort, supplied the donors. The ends lost 5 bases at V and 4 bases at J; junction bases unmatched: 11. The germline V gene encodes CDR1 SGHTA and CDR2 FQGNSA. This CDR3 contains 17 residues. Findings and caveats of the study: Rare sequences made up most TCRs, while some public TCRs were found in many donors.

Sequenced sample: PBMCs. V usage is TRBV7-2 and J usage is TRBJ2-1, with TRBD2 matching 10 bases. This receptor was taken from a woman aged 18-30 years in good health and CMV-seronegative. CDR3 nucleotide sequence: TGTGCCAGCAGCCCCCCGCTAGCGGGGGTTAGGTACAATGAGCAGTTCTTC. Translated: CASSPPLAGVRYNEQFF.